This TCR beta chain is drawn from a study of graft-versus-host responses after intestinal transplantation. Study summary: All of the recipients had induction that used anti-thymocyte globulin, then tacrolimus and steroids for 2 to 3 years.

CDR1 and CDR2 (germline): LNHDA, SQIVND (reference sequence). V lost 5 bases to trimming and J lost 8 bases; unmatched junction nucleotides: 7. CDR3 size: 13 residues. About this clone: The antigen is undetermined.

The study, taken as a whole, reports: Graft-versus-host to host-versus-graft clonal ratios in allografts were high in patients with graft-donor T cell macrochimerism. Early post-transplant falls in HvG clones accompanied the peak levels of circulating GvH clones. Recipient-marrow GvH clones were detected, some having first appeared in ileum or blood.

The protocol was immunoSEQ multiplex PCR, while the TCRdb copy is restricted to in-frame clones and leaves out a portion. The sample has about 90,000 clones, roughly 80% seen once. This chain joins TRBV19 and TRBJ1-2; 8 bases are shared with TRBD1. The starting material was unstimulated CD4+ T cells sorted from spleen or lymph node cells, obtained before intestinal transplant. The TCR sequence derives from a human donor who received an intestinal transplant. This chain's CDR3 is CASSLDRGWGYTF. The CDR3 DNA sequence: TGTGCCAGTAGTCTCGACAGGGGATGGGGCTACACCTTC.